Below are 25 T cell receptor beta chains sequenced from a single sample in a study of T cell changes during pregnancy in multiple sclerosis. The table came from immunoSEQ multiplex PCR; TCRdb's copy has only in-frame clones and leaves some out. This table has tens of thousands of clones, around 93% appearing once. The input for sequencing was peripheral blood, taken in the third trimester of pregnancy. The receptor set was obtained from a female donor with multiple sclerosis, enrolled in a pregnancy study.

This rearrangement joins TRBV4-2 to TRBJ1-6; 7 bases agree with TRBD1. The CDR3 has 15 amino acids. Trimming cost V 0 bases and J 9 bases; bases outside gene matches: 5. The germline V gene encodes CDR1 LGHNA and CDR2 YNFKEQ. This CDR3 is CASSQDGTVTSPLHF. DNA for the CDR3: TGTGCCAGCAGCCAAGACGGGACAGTGACTTCACCCCTCCACTTT.

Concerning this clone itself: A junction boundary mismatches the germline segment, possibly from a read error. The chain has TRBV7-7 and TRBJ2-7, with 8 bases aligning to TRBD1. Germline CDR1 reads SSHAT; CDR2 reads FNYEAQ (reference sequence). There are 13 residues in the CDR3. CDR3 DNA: TGTGCTAGCAGCTTACAGGGACAGGTCGAGCAGTACTTC. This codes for CASSLQGQVEQYF.

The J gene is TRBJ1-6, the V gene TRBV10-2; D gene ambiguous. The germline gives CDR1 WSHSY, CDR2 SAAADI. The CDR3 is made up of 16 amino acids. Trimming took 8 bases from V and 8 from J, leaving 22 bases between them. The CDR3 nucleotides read TGCGCCAGCCGTCCCACTGCCCCAAATGTGTATTCACCCCTCCACTTT. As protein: CASRPTAPNVYSPLHF.

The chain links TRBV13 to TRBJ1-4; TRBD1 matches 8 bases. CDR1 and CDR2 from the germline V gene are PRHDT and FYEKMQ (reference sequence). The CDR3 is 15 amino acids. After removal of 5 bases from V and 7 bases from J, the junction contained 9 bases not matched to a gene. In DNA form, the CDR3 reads TGTGCCAGCAGCCGATTCGGGACAGGCGGTGAAAAACTGTTTTTT. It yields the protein CASSRFGTGGEKLFF.

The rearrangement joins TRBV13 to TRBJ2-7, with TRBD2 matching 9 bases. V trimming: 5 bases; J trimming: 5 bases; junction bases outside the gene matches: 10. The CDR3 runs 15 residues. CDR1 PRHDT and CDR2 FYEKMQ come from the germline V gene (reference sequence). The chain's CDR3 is CASSAGLAKTHEQYF. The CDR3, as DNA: TGTGCCAGCAGCGCCGGACTAGCGAAAACCCACGAGCAGTACTTC.

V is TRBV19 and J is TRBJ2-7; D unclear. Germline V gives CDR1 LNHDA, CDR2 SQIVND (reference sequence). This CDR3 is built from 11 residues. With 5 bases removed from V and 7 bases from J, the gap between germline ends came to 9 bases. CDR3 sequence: CASSSRYEQYF. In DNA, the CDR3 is TGTGCCAGTAGTTCCAGATATGAGCAGTACTTC.

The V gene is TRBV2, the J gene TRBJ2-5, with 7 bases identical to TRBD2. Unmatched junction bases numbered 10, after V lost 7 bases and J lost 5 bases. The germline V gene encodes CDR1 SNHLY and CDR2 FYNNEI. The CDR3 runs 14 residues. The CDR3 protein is CASTAGREVETQYF. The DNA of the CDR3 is TGTGCCAGCACCGCCGGCCGGGAGGTGGAGACCCAGTACTTC.

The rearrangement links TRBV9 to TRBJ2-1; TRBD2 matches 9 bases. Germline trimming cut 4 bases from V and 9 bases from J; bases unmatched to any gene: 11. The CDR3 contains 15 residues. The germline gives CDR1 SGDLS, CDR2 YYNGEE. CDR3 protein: CASSPDAGGPSEQFF. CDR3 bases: TGTGCCAGCAGCCCAGACGCGGGGGGGCCTTCTGAGCAGTTCTTC.

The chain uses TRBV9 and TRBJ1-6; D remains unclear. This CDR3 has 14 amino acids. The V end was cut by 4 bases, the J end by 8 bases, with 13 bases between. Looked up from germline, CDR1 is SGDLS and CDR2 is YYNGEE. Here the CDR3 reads CASSPSFGDSPLHF. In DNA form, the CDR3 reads TGTGCCAGCAGCCCGAGCTTCGGGGATTCACCCCTCCACTTT.

CDR3 in DNA: TGTGCCAGCAGCTTGGATGGGCTAGCGGGGGTACGGGATACGCAGTATTTT. This encodes CASSLDGLAGVRDTQYF. This chain joins TRBV5-6 and TRBJ2-3; 10 bases are shared with TRBD2. Germline values: CDR1 SGHDT, CDR2 YYEEEE. The ends lost 0 bases at V and 6 bases at J; junction bases unmatched: 10. The CDR3 has 17 amino acids.

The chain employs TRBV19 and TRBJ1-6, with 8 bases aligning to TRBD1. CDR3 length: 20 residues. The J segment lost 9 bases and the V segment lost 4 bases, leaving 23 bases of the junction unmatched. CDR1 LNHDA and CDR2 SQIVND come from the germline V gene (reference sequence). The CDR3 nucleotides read TGTGCCAGTAGTACCAGAGGGACAGGCCCCTTCCCCCCACAAATTTCACCCCTCCACTTT. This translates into CASSTRGTGPFPPQISPLHF.

The CDR3 reads CASSEDGGKGTEAFF. Here the CDR3 DNA reads TGCGCCAGCAGTGAGGACGGGGGAAAGGGAACTGAAGCTTTCTTT. J is TRBJ1-1 and V is TRBV10-2; perhaps TRBD1 as D (5 bases). V lost 2 bases, J lost 5 bases, and 15 bases lay in between. The germline V gene has CDR1 WSHSY and CDR2 SAAADI. CDR3 length: 15 amino acids.

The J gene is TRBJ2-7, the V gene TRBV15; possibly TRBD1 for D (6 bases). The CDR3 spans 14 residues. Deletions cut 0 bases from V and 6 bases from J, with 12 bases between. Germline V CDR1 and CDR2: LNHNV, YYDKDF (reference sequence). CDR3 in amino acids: CATSRDTGNVEQYF. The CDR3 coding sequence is TGTGCCACCAGCAGAGATACAGGGAATGTCGAGCAGTACTTC.

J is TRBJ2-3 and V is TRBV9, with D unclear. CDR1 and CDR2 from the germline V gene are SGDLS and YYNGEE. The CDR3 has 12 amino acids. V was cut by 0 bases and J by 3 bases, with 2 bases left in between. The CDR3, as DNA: TGTGCCAGCAGCGTAGCAACAGATACGCAGTATTTT. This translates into CASSVATDTQYF.

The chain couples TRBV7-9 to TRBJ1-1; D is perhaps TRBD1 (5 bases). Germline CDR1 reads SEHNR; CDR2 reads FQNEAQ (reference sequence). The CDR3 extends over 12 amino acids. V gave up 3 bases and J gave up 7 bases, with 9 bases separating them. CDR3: CASSFAGIEAFF. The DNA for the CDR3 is TGTGCCAGCAGCTTCGCAGGGATTGAAGCTTTCTTT.

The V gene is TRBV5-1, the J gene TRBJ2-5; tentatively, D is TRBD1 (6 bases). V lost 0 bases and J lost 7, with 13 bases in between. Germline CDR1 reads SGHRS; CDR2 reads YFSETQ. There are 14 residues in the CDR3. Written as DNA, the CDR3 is TGCGCCAGCAGCTTGGGGACAGTCTTGGGGACCCAGTACTTC. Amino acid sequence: CASSLGTVLGTQYF.

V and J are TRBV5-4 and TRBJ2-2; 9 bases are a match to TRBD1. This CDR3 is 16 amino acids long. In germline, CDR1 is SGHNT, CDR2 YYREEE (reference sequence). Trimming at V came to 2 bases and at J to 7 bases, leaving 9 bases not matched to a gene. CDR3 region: CASSLPGQGTVGELFF. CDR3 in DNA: TGTGCCAGCAGCTTACCGGGACAGGGTACGGTCGGGGAGCTGTTTTTT.

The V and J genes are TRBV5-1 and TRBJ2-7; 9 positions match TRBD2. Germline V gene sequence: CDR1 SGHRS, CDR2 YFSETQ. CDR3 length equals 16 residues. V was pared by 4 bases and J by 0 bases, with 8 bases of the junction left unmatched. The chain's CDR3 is CASSPWGGGASYEQYF. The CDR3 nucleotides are TGCGCCAGCAGCCCCTGGGGCGGGGGGGCCTCCTACGAGCAGTACTTC.

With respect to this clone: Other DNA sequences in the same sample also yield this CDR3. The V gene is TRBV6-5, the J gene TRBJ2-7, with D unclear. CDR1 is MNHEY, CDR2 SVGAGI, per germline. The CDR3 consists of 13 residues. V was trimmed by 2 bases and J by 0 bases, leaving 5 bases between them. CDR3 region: CASSYRSSYEQYF. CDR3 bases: TGTGCCAGCAGTTACAGGAGCTCCTACGAGCAGTACTTC.

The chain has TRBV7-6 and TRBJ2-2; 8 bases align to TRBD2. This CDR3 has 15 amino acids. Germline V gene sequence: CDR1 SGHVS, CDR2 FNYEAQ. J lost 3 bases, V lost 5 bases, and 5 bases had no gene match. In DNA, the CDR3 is TGTGCCAGCAGCCCAAGGACTAGCTACACCGGGGAGCTGTTTTTT. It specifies CASSPRTSYTGELFF.

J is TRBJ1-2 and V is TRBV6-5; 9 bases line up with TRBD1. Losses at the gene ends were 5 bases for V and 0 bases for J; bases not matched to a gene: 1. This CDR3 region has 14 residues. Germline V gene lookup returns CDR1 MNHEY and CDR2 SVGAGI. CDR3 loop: CASSGQGTNYGYTF. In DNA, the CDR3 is TGTGCCAGCAGTGGACAGGGGACTAACTATGGCTACACCTTC.

CDR3 DNA sequence: TGTGCCAGCAGCGATGGGACAGGGGAAGGCGAGCAGTACTTC. The encoded protein is CASSDGTGEGEQYF. The V gene is TRBV9, the J gene TRBJ2-7; TRBD1 matches at 10 bases. After removal of 3 bases from V and 6 bases from J, the junction contained 6 bases not matched to a gene. The CDR3 is 14 residues long. Germline-derived CDR1 and CDR2 are SGDLS and YYNGEE.

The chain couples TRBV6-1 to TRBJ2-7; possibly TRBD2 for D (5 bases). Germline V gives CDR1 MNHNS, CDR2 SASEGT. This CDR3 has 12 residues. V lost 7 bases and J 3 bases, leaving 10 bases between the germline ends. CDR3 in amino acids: CASNHGIYEQYF. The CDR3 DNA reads TGTGCCAGCAACCACGGGATCTACGAGCAGTACTTC.

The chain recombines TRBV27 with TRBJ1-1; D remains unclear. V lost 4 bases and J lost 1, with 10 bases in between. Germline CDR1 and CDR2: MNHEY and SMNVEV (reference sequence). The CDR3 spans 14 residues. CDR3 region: CASSSLLSNTEAFF. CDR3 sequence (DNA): TGTGCCAGCAGTTCCCTACTCTCGAACACTGAAGCTTTCTTT.

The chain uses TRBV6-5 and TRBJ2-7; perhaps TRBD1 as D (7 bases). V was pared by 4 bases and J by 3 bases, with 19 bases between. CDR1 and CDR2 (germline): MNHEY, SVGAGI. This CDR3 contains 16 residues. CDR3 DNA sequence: TGTGCCAGCAGTTCCCCCGGGCAGGGGGGTAGCTACGAGCAGTACTTC. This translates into CASSSPGQGGSYEQYF.